This record looks at one T cell receptor (beta chain) sequence and its context. Only in-frame clones appear in the TCRdb table, and some are missing; sequencing was by immunoSEQ multiplex PCR. The table lists under 65,000 clones, around 90% of them singletons. These data come from a study of control samples from healthy donors and cancer patients. The CDR3 is made up of 14 amino acids. CDR1 is SGHNT, CDR2 YYREEE, per germline (reference sequence). The ends lost 4 bases at V and 1 base at J; junction bases unmatched: 4. This sequence joins TRBV5-4 and TRBJ2-5; TRBD1 agrees at 7 bases. Sequenced sample: PBMCs. The sequence was collected from a man younger than 45 with colorectal cancer. The CDR3 DNA reads as TGTGCCAGCAGCGACGGGACAGTCCAAGAGACCCAGTACTTC. Translating gives CASSDGTVQETQYF.